These T cell receptor beta chains were read from a single sample in a study of blood T cell repertoires in COVID-19. Produced via immunoSEQ multiplex PCR; TCRdb's table is partial and in-frame only. This table holds 35,000 to 40,000 clones, 70% to 90% found once. Sequenced sample: peripheral blood. These receptors all come from a man aged 55 to 70 with COVID-19, enrolled during active disease. CDR3s include the opening cysteine and the closing phenylalanine or tryptophan. A D gene is named only where the DNA matches it firmly. Clone size is not always given. Where it is, it says once, few, many or a class for expanded clones.

CDR3nt | CDR3aa | d_gene | abundance | j_gene | v_gene
TGTGCCAGCTCACCGGGGACACAAAATAACTATGGCTACACCTTC | CASSPGTQNNYGYTF | . | . | TRBJ1-2 | TRBV18
TGTGCCAGCAGTTTGACCGGCAGGGGAGCAACTAATGAAAAACTGTTTTTT | CASSLTGRGATNEKLFF | . | . | TRBJ1-4 | TRBV28
TGTGCCAGCAGCCTCAATCCGATCGGGGAAAAACTGTTTTTT | CASSLNPIGEKLFF | . | . | TRBJ1-4 | TRBV14
TGTGCCACCCCTGGGGGGGCTCCCTATAATTCACCCCTCCACTTT | CATPGGAPYNSPLHF | . | . | TRBJ1-6 | TRBV28
TGTGCCAGCAGTAGGGACAGGTCTTCCTACGAGCAGTACTTC | CASSRDRSSYEQYF | TRBD1 | . | TRBJ2-7 | TRBV2
TGTGCCAGCAGTTCGTGGACAGACTATAATTCACCCCTCCACTTT | CASSSWTDYNSPLHF | . | . | TRBJ1-6 | TRBV27
TGTGCCAGCACGCGTTCGGACACTGAAGCTTTCTTT | CASTRSDTEAFF | . | once | TRBJ1-1 | TRBV28
TGTGCCAGCAGTCCCCTGGGACAGGAGTTCTCTGGGGCCAACGTCCTGACTTTC | CASSPLGQEFSGANVLTF | TRBD1 | . | TRBJ2-6 | TRBV28
TGTGCCAGCAGTTCCGGGGAGGCGGGAGAGGGGGCAGATACGCAGTATTTT | CASSSGEAGEGADTQYF | . | once | TRBJ2-3 | TRBV28
TGTGCCAGCAGCCAATGGACTAGCGGAGGCACCGGGGAGCTGTTTTTT | CASSQWTSGGTGELFF | TRBD2 | . | TRBJ2-2 | TRBV3-1/TRBV3-2
TGCGCCAGCTCTAAGGACAGGGGATACAATCAGCCCCAGCATTTT | CASSKDRGYNQPQHF | TRBD1 | . | TRBJ1-5 | TRBV10-2
TGCAGCGTTGAGGGAGTCGGAGGGGTGGGCACAGATACGCAGTATTTT | CSVEGVGGVGTDTQYF | . | . | TRBJ2-3 | TRBV29-1
TGCGCCAGCAGCCCCCAGGCTAGCGGAAGCACAGATACGCAGTATTTT | CASSPQASGSTDTQYF | TRBD2 | . | TRBJ2-3 | TRBV5-1
TGTGCCAGCAGCTTAGGAAGCGGGAGGGAAGGCTACACCTTC | CASSLGSGREGYTF | . | . | TRBJ1-2 | TRBV7-2
TGTGCCAGTAGTATATCCCTCTCCGTGACAGGCCACTTCTACGAGCAGTACTTC | CASSISLSVTGHFYEQYF | . | . | TRBJ2-7 | TRBV19
TGCAGCGTCCAGACAGAGACCTACGAGCAGTACTTC | CSVQTETYEQYF | . | . | TRBJ2-7 | TRBV29-1
TGTGCCAGCAGTTTATCCTCACAGGGGGGGGCTGAAGCTTTCTTT | CASSLSSQGGAEAFF | TRBD1 | once | TRBJ1-1 | TRBV27
TGTGCCAGCCGAACTAGCGGGGGCAATGAGCAGTTCTTC | CASRTSGGNEQFF | TRBD2 | . | TRBJ2-1 | TRBV19
TGTGCCACCACAGGCTACAATGAGCAGTTCTTC | CATTGYNEQFF | . | . | TRBJ2-1 | TRBV28
TGTGCCAGCAGTTTCATTGTGTCTCAGCCCCAGCATTTT | CASSFIVSQPQHF | . | . | TRBJ1-5 | TRBV28
TGTGCCAGCAGTCCGCCTCGGGGGACAGGGTGGGATACGCAGTATTTT | CASSPPRGTGWDTQYF | TRBD1 | . | TRBJ2-3 | TRBV28
TGTGCCAGCAGCTCGGGGACAGGGTTTACAACTAATGAAAAACTGTTTTTT | CASSSGTGFTTNEKLFF | TRBD1 | . | TRBJ1-4 | TRBV5-8
TGTGCCAGTAGTCCAGGACAGGTCCAAGAGACCCAGTACTTC | CASSPGQVQETQYF | TRBD1 | . | TRBJ2-5 | TRBV19
TGTGCCAGCAGTTATCTCAGCGGGAGGGACAGCTCCTACAATGAGCAGTTCTTC | CASSYLSGRDSSYNEQFF | TRBD2 | . | TRBJ2-1 | TRBV6-2/TRBV6-3
TGTGCCAGCAGCTTAGCGGGGGCGCAGACCTATAATTCACCCCTCCACTTT | CASSLAGAQTYNSPLHF | . | . | TRBJ1-6 | TRBV7-8
TGTGCCAGCAACCCACTAGCGTCTACGGGAGAGACCCAGTACTTC | CASNPLASTGETQYF | TRBD2 | . | TRBJ2-5 | TRBV7-8
TGTGCCAGCAGCTTAGGATTGAGGACAGGGGTAGGAACCGGGGAGCTGTTTTTT | CASSLGLRTGVGTGELFF | TRBD1 | few | TRBJ2-2 | TRBV13
TGCGCCAGCAGCCAAGCCTCCGAAGCCCATCAGCCCCAGCATTTT | CASSQASEAHQPQHF | . | . | TRBJ1-5 | TRBV4-1
TGCGCCAGCTCCCGGTTCTCTGGAAACACCATATATTTT | CASSRFSGNTIYF | . | . | TRBJ1-3 | TRBV5-1
TGTGCCACCTCGGGACAGTCTGAAGCTTTCTTT | CATSGQSEAFF | TRBD1 | . | TRBJ1-1 | TRBV12-3/TRBV12-4
TGTGCCAGCAGCCAATCCGCGCAGGGACTAGCGGATAATGAGCAGTTCTTC | CASSQSAQGLADNEQFF | TRBD2 | . | TRBJ2-1 | TRBV3-1/TRBV3-2
TGTGCCAGCAGCGTAGGAGACAGCTTGTTCTTC | CASSVGDSLFF | . | . | TRBJ2-1 | TRBV7-9
TGTGCCAGCAGTGGTGGCATGGATTCACCCCTCCACTTT | CASSGGMDSPLHF | . | . | TRBJ1-6 | TRBV2
TGTGCCAGCAGCTTAGATTTGGGAGAGTACGAGCAGTACTTC | CASSLDLGEYEQYF | . | few | TRBJ2-7 | TRBV7-9
TGTGCCAGCAGCACCACGACTGGCTATGAGCAGTTCTTC | CASSTTTGYEQFF | . | . | TRBJ2-1 | TRBV7-6
TGTGCCAGCAGTTTTTCCGACACCGATAGCAATCAGCCCCAGCATTTT | CASSFSDTDSNQPQHF | . | . | TRBJ1-5 | TRBV27
TGTGCCAGCAGTACCCCTATGAGCAATCAGCCCCAGCATTTT | CASSTPMSNQPQHF | . | . | TRBJ1-5 | TRBV28
TGTGCCAGCAGCCATACGGCTGGAGACACTGAAGCTTTCTTT | CASSHTAGDTEAFF | . | . | TRBJ1-1 | TRBV14
TGTGCCAGCAGTTTTGCAGCCTACAATGAGCAGTTCTTC | CASSFAAYNEQFF | . | . | TRBJ2-1 | TRBV12-3/TRBV12-4
TGTGCCTGGAGTGTACACGGGGGGCTCAACGAGCAGTACTTC | CAWSVHGGLNEQYF | . | . | TRBJ2-7 | TRBV30